The text below deals with one TCR beta chain. The repertoire was sequenced with immunoSEQ multiplex PCR; TCRdb's copy has only in-frame clones and lacks some. In the table there are roughly 160,000 clones, over 80% of which are singletons. The germline V gene has CDR1 MGHRA and CDR2 YSYEKL. The germline V and J ends were trimmed by 4 bases and 7 bases, with 13 bases remaining between them. The CDR3 has 13 residues. These data originate in a study of T cell responses to AZD1222 COVID-19 vaccine. The chain uses TRBV4-1 and TRBJ1-2; the D is unclear. Sequenced here: peripheral blood, sampled on day 0 of AZD1222 vaccination. The source of this sequence is an adult in good health. The CDR3 bases are TGCGCCAGCAGCCGAGAGGATTCTCGTGGCTACACCTTC. Translated: CASSREDSRGYTF.